The 18 T cell receptor beta chains below were found in one sample sequenced in a study of blood T cell repertoires in COVID-19 (dated by TCRdb to 2019 to 2021). Library preparation employed the immunoSEQ multiplex PCR assay. In its TCRdb copy, this immuneACCESS table keeps in-frame sequences only and misses some clones. Where compared with another copy, unresolved V genes explain less than half of these, and the others have no known cause. This sample holds under 150,000 clones; roughly four fifths were observed only once. Together, the top ten hold roughly 8% of the sample. The sequenced material came from peripheral blood. All receptors come from a human donor with acute or convalescent COVID-19. The donor label of this sample is uncertain.

The chain carries TRBV18 and TRBJ2-5; no clear D. The germline gives CDR1 KGHSH, CDR2 LQKENI. CDR3 length equals 12 residues. Trimming stripped 6 bases from V and 4 bases from J, with 9 bases between. The CDR3 is CASSPAGETQYF. In DNA form, the CDR3 reads TGTGCCAGCTCCCCCGCCGGAGAGACCCAGTACTTC. Filled out from reference TRBV18 and TRBJ2-5, the complete variable domain reads NAGVMQNPRHLVRRRGQEARLRCSPMKGHSHVYWYRQLPEEGLKFMVYLQKENIIDESGMPKERFSAEFPKEGPSILRIQQVVRGDSAAYFCASSPAGETQYFGPGTRLLVL.

The chain recombines TRBV18 with TRBJ2-2, with D hard to call. V lost 1 base and J 7 bases, leaving 4 bases between the germline ends. The germline V gene has CDR1 KGHSH and CDR2 LQKENI. CDR3 length: 12 amino acids. CDR3 in DNA: TGTGCCAGCTCACCACTATACGGGGAGCTGTTTTTT. It codes for CASSPLYGELFF.

J is TRBJ1-2 and V is TRBV5-6, with unresolved D. There are 13 residues in the CDR3. The germline V gene has CDR1 SGHDT and CDR2 YYEEEE. V lost 5 bases and J 8 bases, leaving 16 bases between the germline ends. The CDR3 loop reads CASRAISSNGYTF. CDR3 bases: TGTGCCAGCAGGGCAATCAGTTCCAACGGCTACACCTTC.

The chain joins TRBV5-1 to TRBJ2-1, with D possibly matching TRBD1 (5 bases). The CDR3 is made up of 14 amino acids. CDR1 is SGHRS, CDR2 YFSETQ, per germline. The germline V and J ends were trimmed by 2 bases and 6 bases, with 12 bases remaining between them. CDR3 DNA: TGCGCCAGCAGCTTTACAGGTGGCACCAATGAGCAGTTCTTC. This codes for CASSFTGGTNEQFF.

The chain uses TRBV7-9 and TRBJ1-1, with D possibly being TRBD1 (6 bases). The length of the CDR3 is 12 residues. Looked up from germline, CDR1 is SEHNR and CDR2 is FQNEAQ (reference sequence). The ends were cut back, 4 bases at V and 5 bases at J, with 8 bases in the middle. In DNA form, the CDR3 reads TGTGCCAGCAGCTCCACAGGGACTGAAGCTTTCTTT. This translates into CASSSTGTEAFF.

The rearrangement links TRBV7-6 to TRBJ1-2, with a tentative D call TRBD1 (5 bases). Trimming removed 5 bases at V and 4 bases at J, with 8 bases between. CDR3 length equals 12 residues. Germline-derived CDR1 and CDR2 are SGHVS and FNYEAQ. The CDR3 DNA reads TGTGCCAGCAGCGCCGACAGCTATGGCTACACCTTC. This sequence encodes CASSADSYGYTF.

The genes are TRBV10-2 and TRBJ1-5, with D unresolved. The V end lost 5 bases, the J end lost 9 bases, and 14 bases lay between the germline ends. The CDR3 runs 13 residues. The germline CDR1 and CDR2 sequences are WSHSY and SAAADI. CDR3 amino acids: CASSSGYSGPQHF. In DNA, the CDR3 is TGCGCCAGCAGTTCGGGTTACTCGGGGCCCCAGCATTTT.

V and J are TRBV12-3 or TRBV12-4 and TRBJ2-2; D is unresolved. V lost 1 base, J lost 5 bases, and 5 bases lay in between. The CDR3 contains 13 residues. The CDR3 is CASSLDRTGELFF. CDR3 in DNA: TGTGCCAGCAGTTTAGATCGGACCGGGGAGCTGTTTTTT.

This clone showed up just a few times. This chain uses TRBV7-9 with TRBJ2-1; perhaps TRBD1 as D (6 bases). The CDR3 sequence is 13 residues long. V was cut by 4 bases and J by 5 bases, with 9 bases left in between. Looked up from germline, CDR1 is SEHNR and CDR2 is FQNEAQ (reference sequence). CDR3 sequence: CASSSDRNNEQFF. Here the CDR3 DNA reads TGTGCCAGCAGCTCGGACAGAAACAATGAGCAGTTCTTC. The full variable domain, completed using reference TRBV7-9 and TRBJ2-1, is DTGVSQNPRHKITKRGQNVTFRCDPISEHNRLYWYRQTLGQGPEFLTYFQNEAQLEKSRLLSDRFSAERPKGSFSTLEIQRTEQGDSAMYLCASSSDRNNEQFFGPGTRLTVL.

This clone was seen once. The rearrangement joins TRBV4-1 to TRBJ1-1, with a tentative D call TRBD1 (6 bases). V gave up 4 bases and J gave up 0 bases, with 12 bases separating them. The CDR3 length is 15 residues. Germline loops: CDR1 MGHRA, CDR2 YSYEKL. CDR3 sequence: CASSPSRDMNTEAFF. The CDR3 bases are TGCGCCAGCAGCCCCTCCAGGGACATGAACACTGAAGCTTTCTTT.

This clone was picked up a small number of times. The CDR3 loop reads CASSLGRTNTGELFF. The CDR3 nucleotides read TGTGCCAGCAGCTTAGGCAGAACGAACACCGGGGAGCTGTTTTTT. V is TRBV11-2 and J is TRBJ2-2; no definite D call. This CDR3 region has 15 residues. Germline CDR1 SGHAT, CDR2 FQNNGV. V lost 1 base to trimming and J lost 0 bases, with 6 bases between them.

The chain links TRBV20-1 to TRBJ2-4; TRBD2 aligns across 7 bases. This CDR3 is 11 amino acids long. Germline CDR1 is DFQATT and CDR2 is SNEGSKA (reference sequence). Trimming took 6 bases from V and 8 from J; bases not matched to a gene: 4. CDR3 sequence: CSATRGDIQYF. DNA for the CDR3: TGCAGTGCCACCCGGGGGGACATTCAGTACTTC.

The chain has TRBV2 and TRBJ1-1, with D possibly TRBD1 on 5 matching bases. Germline lookup yields CDR1 SNHLY and CDR2 FYNNEI. V was pared by 7 bases and J by 0 bases, with 18 bases between. This CDR3 contains 16 residues. CDR3 DNA sequence: TGTGCCAGCAACAGGAGGGGCGGACCTCTGAACACTGAAGCTTTCTTT. Its translation: CASNRRGGPLNTEAFF.

This chain connects TRBV6-6 to TRBJ1-1; D gene uncertain. The CDR3 runs 14 residues. The ends were cut back, 0 bases at V and 6 bases at J, with 11 bases in the middle. Germline V CDR1 and CDR2: MNHNY, SVGAGI (reference sequence). The CDR3: CASSYSLAISEAFF. The CDR3 DNA reads as TGTGCCAGCAGTTACTCCCTAGCCATATCTGAAGCTTTCTTT.

The CDR3, as DNA: TGTGCCAGCAGCCACCTAGGGACAGCAGATGGCTACACCTTC. This translates into CASSHLGTADGYTF. The genes are TRBV11-2 and TRBJ1-2; 7 nucleotides match TRBD1. The CDR3 is 14 residues long. CDR1 SGHAT and CDR2 FQNNGV come from the germline V gene. Germline trimming cut 5 bases from V and 6 bases from J; bases unmatched to any gene: 9.

The V and J genes are TRBV3-1 (or the pseudogene TRBV3-2) and TRBJ1-3; a weak D match, TRBD1 (5 bases). The CDR3 runs 15 residues. The germline V and J ends were trimmed by 7 bases and 0 bases, with 13 bases remaining between them. CDR1 is LGHDT and CDR2 is YNNKEL in the germline V gene (reference sequence). CDR3 sequence (DNA): TGTGCCAGCAAGGGGTACAGTCTCTCTGGAAACACCATATATTTT. Its protein is CASKGYSLSGNTIYF.

The V call is TRBV6-1, the J call TRBJ1-1; maybe TRBD1 (5 bases). Deletions cut 1 base from V and 11 bases from J, with 14 bases between. The CDR3 sequence is 13 residues long. Germline V gene lookup returns CDR1 MNHNS and CDR2 SASEGT. The CDR3 DNA reads TGTGCCAGCAGTGAAGGGGACTACCAGGTGGCTTTCTTT. This encodes CASSEGDYQVAFF.

The chain carries TRBV4-1 and TRBJ2-2; possibly TRBD1 for D (6 bases). Trimming cost V 4 bases and J 5 bases, with 14 bases left between them. The CDR3 totals 15 residues. From germline, CDR1 is MGHRA and CDR2 YSYEKL. The chain's CDR3 is CASSLTTGWTGELFF. The CDR3 DNA sequence: TGCGCCAGCAGCCTCACCACAGGGTGGACCGGGGAGCTGTTTTTT.